This TCR beta chain was identified during a study of T cell responses to AZD1222 COVID-19 vaccine. Study outcomes and limitations: No day 14 peak samples; only post-peak repertoires were characterized.

In the case of this clone: Its antigen is unknown.

Profiling relied on immunoSEQ multiplex PCR, and the TCRdb table lists in-frame clones only, not all of them. The sample has some 170,000 clones; about 92% are singletons. This receptor was taken from an adult in good health. Source: peripheral blood, taken on day 0 of AZD1222 vaccination.

CDR3 DNA: TGTGCCAGCAGCCAGAACACGGGACTAGCGGGAGGCGAGCAGTACTTC. Translated, it gives CASSQNTGLAGGEQYF. The chain recombines TRBV4-2 with TRBJ2-7, with 15 nucleotides matching TRBD2. This CDR3 spans 16 amino acids. V lost 3 bases to trimming and J lost 6 bases; unmatched junction nucleotides: 6. Germline-derived CDR1 and CDR2 are LGHNA and YNFKEQ.